This T cell receptor beta chain was retrieved from a study of beta chain features in type 1 diabetes. The sequenced template was cDNA made from the entire isolated RNA. Clones were sequenced by immunoSEQ multiplex PCR, and TCRdb holds only the in-frame ones, with some missing. The sample includes 450,000 to 600,000 clones, roughly 31% of them seen just once. Sequenced: naive CD4+ T cells from blood. The clonotype was recovered from a man aged 18 to 30 in good health.

The CDR3 sequence is CASSESPWARETNEQFF. The CDR3 DNA reads as TGTGCCAGCAGTGAATCCCCTTGGGCGCGGGAGACCAATGAGCAGTTCTTC. V gene TRBV25-1 combines with J gene TRBJ2-1; 7 nucleotides line up with TRBD2. This CDR3 is built from 17 residues. Germline loops: CDR1 MGHDK, CDR2 SYGVNS. Trimming cost V 1 base and J 6 bases; bases outside gene matches: 12.